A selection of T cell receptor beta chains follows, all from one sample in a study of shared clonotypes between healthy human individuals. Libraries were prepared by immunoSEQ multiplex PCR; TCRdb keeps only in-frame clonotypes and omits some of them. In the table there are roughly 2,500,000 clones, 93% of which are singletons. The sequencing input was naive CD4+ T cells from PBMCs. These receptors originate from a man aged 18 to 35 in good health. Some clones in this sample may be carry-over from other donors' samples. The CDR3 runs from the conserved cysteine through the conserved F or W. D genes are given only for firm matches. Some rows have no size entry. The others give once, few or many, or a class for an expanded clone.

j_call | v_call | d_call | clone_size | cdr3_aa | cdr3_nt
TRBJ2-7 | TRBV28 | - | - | CASSRGQAYEQYF | TGTGCCAGCAGTAGGGGACAAGCCTACGAGCAGTACTTC
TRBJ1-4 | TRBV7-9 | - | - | CASTPEKKLFF | TGTGCCAGCACCCCCGAAAAAAAACTGTTTTTT
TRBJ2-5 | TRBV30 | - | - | CAWGVGGQGETQYF | TGTGCCTGGGGCGTTGGGGGGCAGGGGGAGACCCAGTACTTC
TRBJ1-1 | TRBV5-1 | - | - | CASSTAVVNTEAFF | TGCGCCAGCAGCACTGCTGTGGTGAACACTGAAGCTTTCTTT
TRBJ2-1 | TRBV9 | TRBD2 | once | CASSVSGSPLNEQFF | TGTGCCAGCAGCGTTAGCGGGAGCCCTTTGAATGAGCAGTTCTTC
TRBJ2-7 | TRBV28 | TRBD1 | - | CASSAPGQGDYEQYF | TGTGCCAGCAGTGCGCCGGGACAGGGAGACTACGAGCAGTACTTC
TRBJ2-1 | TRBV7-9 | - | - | CASTPSGAWINEQFF | TGTGCCAGCACCCCTAGTGGTGCTTGGATCAATGAGCAGTTCTTC
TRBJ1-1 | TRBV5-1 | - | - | CASSLAGLEVTEAFF | TGCGCCAGCAGCTTGGCCGGGCTGGAGGTCACTGAAGCTTTCTTT
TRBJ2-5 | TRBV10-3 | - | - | CAIRLGGGEETQYF | TGTGCCATCAGGCTGGGGGGCGGTGAAGAGACCCAGTACTTC
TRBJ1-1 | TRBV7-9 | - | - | CATTVTEAFF | TGTGCCACTACAGTCACTGAAGCTTTCTTT